The next 27 T cell receptor beta chains were all read from a single sample in a study of T cell responses to AZD1222 COVID-19 vaccine. This table comes from immunoSEQ multiplex PCR, and its TCRdb copy is limited to in-frame clones, with some not included. This table holds some 75,000 clones, 70% to 90% found once. The sequenced sample was peripheral blood, obtained on day 0 of AZD1222 vaccination. The receptors originated from an adult in good health.

The CDR3 DNA reads TGTGCCAGCAGTTTGGGGGTGGCGAGTGAAGCTTTCTTT. Its translation: CASSLGVASEAFF. The chain combines TRBV28 with TRBJ1-1; a weak D match, TRBD1 (5 bases). CDR1 is MDHEN and CDR2 is SYDVKM in the germline V gene. This CDR3 has 13 residues. With 3 bases removed from V and 7 bases from J, the gap between germline ends came to 12 bases.

This chain connects TRBV28 to TRBJ1-1; a possible D gene is TRBD1 (5 bases). V lost 9 bases, J lost 5 bases, and 13 bases lay in between. Germline values: CDR1 MDHEN, CDR2 SYDVKM. This CDR3 comprises 12 residues. CDR3 sequence (DNA): TGTGCCAGTCAACAGGCCGGGACTGAAGCTTTCTTT. This translates into CASQQAGTEAFF.

A remark on this clone: This CDR3 is also generated by other DNA sequences in the sample. The V call is TRBV19, the J call TRBJ1-5; 7 bases agree with TRBD1. Trimming at V came to 3 bases and at J to 5 bases, leaving 1 base not matched to a gene. CDR1 and CDR2 (germline): LNHDA, SQIVND (reference sequence). The length of the CDR3 is 13 residues. In DNA form, the CDR3 reads TGTGCCAGTAGTATCGACAGGGATCAGCCCCAGCATTTT. This encodes CASSIDRDQPQHF. Complete variable domain (other parts from reference TRBV19 and TRBJ1-5): DGGITQSPKYLFRKEGQNVTLSCEQNLNHDAMYWYRQDPGQGLRLIYYSQIVNDFQKGDIAEGYSVSREKKESFPLTVTSAQKNPTAFYLCASSIDRDQPQHFGDGTRLSIL.

This chain connects TRBV11-2 to TRBJ2-1; D may be TRBD1 or TRBD2 (6 bases each). The CDR3 extends over 12 amino acids. Per the germline V gene, CDR1 is SGHAT and CDR2 is FQNNGV. V was trimmed by 4 bases and J by 16 bases, leaving 17 bases between them. The CDR3 region is CASSSGGTSPFF. The CDR3 DNA is TGTGCCAGCAGCTCTGGGGGGACATCACCATTCTTC.

J is TRBJ1-5 and V is TRBV19; D perhaps matches TRBD1 (6 bases). The CDR3 consists of 15 residues. The V end was cut by 6 bases, the J end by 1 base, with 13 bases between. Germline V lookup: CDR1 LNHDA, CDR2 SQIVND (reference sequence). The CDR3 nucleotides are TGTGCCAGTAGCAAACCGGGACAAAGCAATCAGCCCCAGCATTTT. Its protein product is CASSKPGQSNQPQHF.

This chain joins TRBV21-1 and TRBJ2-3. TRBV21-1 is described as a pseudogene. The CDR3 spans 15 residues. The CDR3 sequence: CASSGGTTSTDTQYF. CDR3 sequence (DNA): TGTGCCAGCAGCGGCGGGACAACTAGCACAGATACGCAGTATTTT.

The chain carries TRBV27 and TRBJ1-5; possibly TRBD1 for D (5 bases). Germline assignment: CDR1 MNHEY and CDR2 SMNVEV (reference sequence). V lost 3 bases and J 2 bases, leaving 8 bases between the germline ends. The CDR3 has 14 residues. In nucleotides, the CDR3 is TGTGCCAGCAGTTTCTGGGGGGGCAATCAGCCCCAGCATTTT. Translating gives CASSFWGGNQPQHF.

V gene TRBV12-5 combines with J gene TRBJ2-1, with 9 nucleotides matching TRBD1. V gave up 4 bases and J gave up 6 bases; unmatched junction bases: 7. CDR3 length: 15 residues. Germline CDR1 and CDR2: LGHNT and FRNRAP. As DNA, the CDR3 is TGTGCTAGTGGTTCCGGGACAGGGAAACCCAATGAGCAGTTCTTC. It is translated as CASGSGTGKPNEQFF.

This clone was observed a single time. The chain links TRBV10-1 to TRBJ2-7; TRBD2 aligns across 13 bases. The CDR3 loop spans 16 amino acids. From germline, CDR1 is WNHNN and CDR2 SYGVQD (reference sequence). Trimming cost V 6 bases and J 1 base; bases outside gene matches: 6. Here the CDR3 reads CASRGTSGTLSYEQYV. The CDR3 nucleotides read TGCGCCAGCAGGGGGACTAGCGGGACTTTATCCTACGAGCAGTACGTC.

This chain uses TRBV5-1 with TRBJ1-1, with D maybe TRBD1 (6 bases). This CDR3 region has 13 residues. Germline V gene lookup returns CDR1 SGHRS and CDR2 YFSETQ. V was clipped by 0 bases and J by 7 bases, with 10 bases between them. CDR3 amino acids: CASSLGQANEAFF. CDR3 bases: TGCGCCAGCAGCTTGGGACAGGCTAATGAAGCTTTCTTT.

The rearrangement links TRBV5-4 to TRBJ2-3; TRBD1 might be the D (5 bases). This CDR3 is built from 15 residues. V shed 0 bases and J shed 4 bases, with 12 bases lying between them. Looked up from germline, CDR1 is SGHNT and CDR2 is YYREEE (reference sequence). The DNA of the CDR3 is TGTGCCAGCAGCTTGGATGACTTGGGGCCAGATACGCAGTATTTT. Its translation is CASSLDDLGPDTQYF.

The rearrangement uses TRBV19 and TRBJ2-2, with 16 bases lining up with TRBD2. Germline CDR1 and CDR2: LNHDA and SQIVND (reference sequence). The CDR3 spans 18 residues. V dropped 6 bases and J dropped 0; count of bases not matched to a gene: 4. The CDR3: CASRTGLAGGSNTGELFF. For the CDR3, the DNA is TGTGCCAGTAGGACGGGACTAGCGGGGGGGTCGAACACCGGGGAGCTGTTTTTT.

The chain carries TRBV6-1 and TRBJ1-4; 8 nucleotides align to TRBD1. J gave up 5 bases and V 0 bases, and 5 bases lay outside the gene matches. Germline loops: CDR1 MNHNS, CDR2 SASEGT. This CDR3 is 16 amino acids long. In DNA form, the CDR3 reads TGTGCCAGCAGTGAAGCCCAAGGACAGGGAAATGAAAAACTGTTTTTT. Translating gives CASSEAQGQGNEKLFF.

This clone was observed once. This chain uses TRBV30 with TRBJ2-2, with D possibly being TRBD2 (5 bases). The CDR3 is 14 amino acids. V was clipped by 4 bases and J by 4 bases, with 13 bases between them. The germline CDR1 and CDR2 sequences are GTSNPN and SVGIG (reference sequence). The CDR3 sequence: CAWKRGHATGELFF. Written as DNA, the CDR3 is TGTGCCTGGAAACGCGGGCACGCCACCGGGGAGCTGTTTTTT.

This sequence joins TRBV5-1 and TRBJ2-2, with TRBD2 identical over 11 bases. From germline, CDR1 is SGHRS and CDR2 YFSETQ. The CDR3 is 16 residues long. J gave up 1 base and V 4 bases, and 3 bases lay outside the gene matches. The DNA for the CDR3 is TGCGCCAGCAGCATGGGACTAGCGGTGAACACCGGGGAGCTGTTTTTT. Encoded protein: CASSMGLAVNTGELFF.

The chain is built from TRBV28 and TRBJ2-7; D may be TRBD2 (5 bases). V was cut by 2 bases and J by 6 bases, with 11 bases left in between. This CDR3 region has 13 residues. Per germline, CDR1 MDHEN and CDR2 SYDVKM. CDR3 in amino acids: CASSLPRRAEQYF. The DNA for the CDR3 is TGTGCCAGCAGTTTACCCCGGCGGGCCGAGCAGTACTTC.

This clone was seen a few times. This chain uses TRBV27 with TRBJ1-1; 9 bases align to TRBD1. Looked up from germline, CDR1 is MNHEY and CDR2 is SMNVEV (reference sequence). The CDR3 spans 12 residues. Germline trimming cut 6 bases from V and 7 bases from J; bases unmatched to any gene: 3. CDR3 in amino acids: CASSGTGIEAFF. Here the CDR3 DNA reads TGTGCCAGCAGCGGGACAGGGATTGAAGCTTTCTTT.

CDR3 nucleotides: TGCGCCAGCAGCTTGAGATTATCTGAGGGGAACACAGATACGCAGTATTTT. Its translation: CASSLRLSEGNTDTQYF. The gene calls are TRBV5-1 and TRBJ2-3; TRBD1 or TRBD2 may be the D gene (5 bases each). The CDR3 runs 17 residues. Germline CDR1 is SGHRS and CDR2 is YFSETQ. The V end lost 1 base, the J end lost 2 bases, and 17 bases lay between the germline ends.

The chain combines TRBV18 with TRBJ2-1; no definite D call. The CDR3 covers 18 residues. V was pared by 5 bases and J by 2 bases, with 22 bases between. The V gene's germline CDR1 is KGHSH and CDR2 LQKENI. The CDR3 DNA is TGTGCCAGCTCATCCTACTGGGTTCCCAACTTCGCCTACAATGAGCAGTTCTTC. This gives the protein CASSSYWVPNFAYNEQFF.

V is TRBV16 and J is TRBJ1-1; the D gene is possibly TRBD1 (5 bases). Germline values: CDR1 KGHSY, CDR2 FQNENV. The CDR3 sequence is 13 residues long. The V end was cut by 0 bases, the J end by 11 bases, with 13 bases between. The CDR3 nucleotides read TGTGCCAGCAGCCAATCATTCCAGGGCTCTGCTTTCTTT. This translates into CASSQSFQGSAFF.

The CDR3 region has the DNA TGCAGCGTTGGGAGCAGTTCTAGCAATCAGCCCCAGCATTTT. This sequence encodes CSVGSSSSNQPQHF. V is TRBV29-1 and J is TRBJ1-5; D ambiguous. The ends were cut back, 4 bases at V and 0 bases at J, with 10 bases in the middle. CDR3 length: 14 residues. CDR1 and CDR2 (germline): SQVTM, ANQGSEA.

The V gene is TRBV28, the J gene TRBJ2-7, with unresolved D. Germline V gene sequence: CDR1 MDHEN, CDR2 SYDVKM. V was cut by 5 bases and J by 10 bases, with 12 bases left in between. The CDR3 runs 11 residues. CDR3 bases: TGTGCCAGCAGTACCCTGGAGTATCAGTACTTC. This sequence encodes CASSTLEYQYF.

The chain is built from TRBV6-2 or TRBV6-3 and TRBJ2-5; 11 nucleotides align to TRBD1. The CDR3 length is 16 residues. Germline CDR1 is MNHEY and CDR2 is SVGEGT. Trimming cost V 6 bases and J 5 bases; bases outside gene matches: 11. CDR3 region: CASSPPRTGGSETQYF. As DNA, the CDR3 is TGTGCCAGCAGCCCCCCCCGGACAGGGGGCTCGGAGACCCAGTACTTC.

The chain carries TRBV6-5 and TRBJ2-3; the match to TRBD2 covers 8 bases. Germline-derived CDR1 and CDR2 are MNHEY and SVGAGI. Losses at the gene ends were 6 bases for V and 3 bases for J; bases not matched to a gene: 5. The CDR3 has 14 amino acids. The CDR3 coding sequence is TGTGCCAGCAGCCGGGGGGGATGGACAGATACGCAGTATTTT. It encodes CASSRGGWTDTQYF.

This sequence joins TRBV14 and TRBJ2-3; D remains ambiguous. The CDR3 covers 13 residues. Looked up from germline, CDR1 is SGHDN and CDR2 is FVKESK. Trimming shortened V by 1 base and J by 9 bases, and 11 bases separated the two germline ends. CDR3 DNA sequence: TGTGCCAGCAGCCAAGTAGGCCTCATCACGCAGTATTTT. Residues: CASSQVGLITQYF.

J is TRBJ2-2 and V is TRBV5-4; D uncertain. The CDR3 runs 14 residues. Germline CDR1 and CDR2: SGHNT and YYREEE (reference sequence). Trimming took off 4 bases at V and 4 bases at J, with 11 bases between the two ends. The CDR3 DNA is TGTGCCAGCAGCCGGCCCGGGCTCACCGGGGAGCTGTTTTTT. It specifies CASSRPGLTGELFF.

The rearrangement joins TRBV28 to TRBJ1-5, with D tentatively TRBD1 (5 bases). With 6 bases removed from V and 0 bases from J, the gap between germline ends came to 15 bases. The CDR3 spans 16 residues. Germline V gene lookup returns CDR1 MDHEN and CDR2 SYDVKM. The CDR3 DNA follows: TGTGCCAGCAGGCCCTTGGGGGGGTATAGCAATCAGCCCCAGCATTTT. Protein product: CASRPLGGYSNQPQHF.